The clone carrying this T cell receptor (beta chain) was seen a handful of times. The target antigen is unknown. At one of its ends the junction is not consistent with the germline gene, which may arise from a read error. This CDR3 spans 13 amino acids. The germline V gene has CDR1 LNHNV and CDR2 YYDKDF (reference sequence). TCRbeta libraries were built with three rounds of nested PCR, modified from ARM-PCR. TCRdb re-analysed the multiplex PCR reads in MiXCR, keeping a single row per CDR3 protein. Found here are about 44,000 distinct CDR3 sequences, more than 60% of them singletons; the top ten hold 15% to 20%. The data were taken from a study of tumor and adjacent non-tumor tissue in lung cancer. Looking at the study overall: The patients, approximately nine men and 5 women, were roughly 31 to 80 with stage I to III disease.

Study findings and constraints: Shorter survival was associated with higher TCR diversity in tumors.

This sample's RNA came from whole unsorted tissue. The normal lung tissue was taken more than 3 cm from the tumor edge. This receptor was identified in a woman aged 35 to 49 with non-small cell lung cancer. The sample consisted of distant non-tumor lung tissue. V and J are TRBV15 and TRBJ2-7; 7 bases match TRBD1. The CDR3 sequence: CTTRDSLSYEQYF. CDR3 bases: TGTACCACCAGGGACAGTCTTTCCTACGAGCAGTACTTC.